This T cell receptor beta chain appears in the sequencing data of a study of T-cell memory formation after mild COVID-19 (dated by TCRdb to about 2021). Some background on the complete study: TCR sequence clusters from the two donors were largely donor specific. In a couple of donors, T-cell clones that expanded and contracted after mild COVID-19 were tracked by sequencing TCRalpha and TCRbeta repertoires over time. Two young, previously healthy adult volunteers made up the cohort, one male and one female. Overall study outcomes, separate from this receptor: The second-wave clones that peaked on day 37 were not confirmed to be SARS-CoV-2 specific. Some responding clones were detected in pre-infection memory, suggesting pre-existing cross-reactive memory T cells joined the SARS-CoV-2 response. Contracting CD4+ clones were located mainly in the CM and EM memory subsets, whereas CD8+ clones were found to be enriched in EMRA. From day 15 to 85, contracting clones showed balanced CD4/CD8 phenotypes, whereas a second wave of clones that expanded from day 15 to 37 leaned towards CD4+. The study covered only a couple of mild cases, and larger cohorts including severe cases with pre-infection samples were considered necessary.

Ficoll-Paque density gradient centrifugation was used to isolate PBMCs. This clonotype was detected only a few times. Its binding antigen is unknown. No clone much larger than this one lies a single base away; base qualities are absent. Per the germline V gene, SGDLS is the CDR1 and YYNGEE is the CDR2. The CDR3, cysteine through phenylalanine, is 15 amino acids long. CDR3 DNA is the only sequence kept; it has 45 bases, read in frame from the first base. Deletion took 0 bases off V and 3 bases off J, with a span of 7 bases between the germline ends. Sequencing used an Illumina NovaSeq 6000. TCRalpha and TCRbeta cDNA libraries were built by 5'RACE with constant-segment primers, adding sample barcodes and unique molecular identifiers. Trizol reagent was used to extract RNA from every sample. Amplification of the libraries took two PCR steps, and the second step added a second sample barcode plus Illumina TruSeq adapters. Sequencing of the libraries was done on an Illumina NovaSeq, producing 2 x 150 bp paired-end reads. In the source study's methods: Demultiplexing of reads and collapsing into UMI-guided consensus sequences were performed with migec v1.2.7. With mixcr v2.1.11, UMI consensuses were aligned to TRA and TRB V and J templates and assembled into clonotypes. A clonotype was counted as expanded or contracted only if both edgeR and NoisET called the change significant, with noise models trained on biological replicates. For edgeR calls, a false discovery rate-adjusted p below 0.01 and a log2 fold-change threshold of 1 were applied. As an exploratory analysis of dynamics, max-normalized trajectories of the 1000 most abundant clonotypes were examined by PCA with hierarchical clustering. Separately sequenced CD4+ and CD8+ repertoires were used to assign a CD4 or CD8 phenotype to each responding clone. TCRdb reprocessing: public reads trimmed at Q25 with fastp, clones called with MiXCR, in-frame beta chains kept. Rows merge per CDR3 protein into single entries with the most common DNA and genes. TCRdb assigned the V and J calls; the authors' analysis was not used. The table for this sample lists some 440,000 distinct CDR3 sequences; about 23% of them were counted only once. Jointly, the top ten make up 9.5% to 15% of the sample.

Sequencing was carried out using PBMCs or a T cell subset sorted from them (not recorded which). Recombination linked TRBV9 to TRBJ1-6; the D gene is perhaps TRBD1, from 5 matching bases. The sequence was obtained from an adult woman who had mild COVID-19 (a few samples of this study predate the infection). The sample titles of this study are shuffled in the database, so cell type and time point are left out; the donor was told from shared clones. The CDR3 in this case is CASSVAGGYNSPLHF. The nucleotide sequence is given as TGTGCCAGCAGCGTAGCTGGGGGCTATAATTCACCCCTCCACTTT.